This TCR beta chain emerged from a study of T cells in Graves' hyperthyroidism and ophthalmopathy. Template material for amplifying TCR beta CDR3 regions consisted of RNA transcripts. RT-PCR in the first round (using the HTBI primer set) targeted the TCR CDR3. Each CDR3 protein is one row after TCRdb ran MiXCR on the multiplex PCR reads. The table has hundreds of thousands of distinct CDR3 sequences, roughly 14% seen once; the top ten hold approximately 4.2%. The ends lost 5 bases at V and 3 bases at J; junction bases unmatched: 5. Germline values: CDR1 MDHEN, CDR2 SYDVKM. This CDR3 has 15 amino acids.

The sequenced sample consisted of blood. The clonotype comes from a woman between 35 and 50 years old with Graves' ophthalmopathy. The rearrangement uses TRBV28 and TRBJ1-3; TRBD1 matches 9 bases. This chain's CDR3 is CASSEQGAGGNTIYF. The CDR3 DNA sequence: TGTGCCAGCAGTGAACAGGGGGCTGGTGGAAACACCATATATTTT.